The following is a T cell receptor beta chain sequence with its context. Its antigen is not known. V lost 9 bases and J lost 4, with 18 bases in between. CDR1 and CDR2 from the germline V gene are MNHEY and SVGAGI. The CDR3 is 14 residues long. Sequencing used immunoSEQ multiplex PCR; TCRdb keeps in-frame clones, though not all of them. The table has approximately 9,000 clones, about 87% seen once; the top ten hold 5.5% to 7.5%. This sample was taken from a study of pediatric ulcerative colitis. Study-level findings and limits: Blood-rectal clonal overlap within each person was significantly higher in ulcerative colitis patients than controls. Clonal expansions reduced rectal repertoire diversity in acute severe colitis.

Blood was drawn at the time of colonoscopy. The material sequenced was blood. This sequence joins TRBV6-5 and TRBJ1-2; D is ambiguous. This TCR was sampled from a girl between 10 and 17 years old with moderate ulcerative colitis. CDR3 sequence reads: CASFSSEDGYGYTF. In nucleotides, the CDR3 is TGTGCCAGTTTCTCCTCGGAGGACGGCTATGGCTACACCTTC.